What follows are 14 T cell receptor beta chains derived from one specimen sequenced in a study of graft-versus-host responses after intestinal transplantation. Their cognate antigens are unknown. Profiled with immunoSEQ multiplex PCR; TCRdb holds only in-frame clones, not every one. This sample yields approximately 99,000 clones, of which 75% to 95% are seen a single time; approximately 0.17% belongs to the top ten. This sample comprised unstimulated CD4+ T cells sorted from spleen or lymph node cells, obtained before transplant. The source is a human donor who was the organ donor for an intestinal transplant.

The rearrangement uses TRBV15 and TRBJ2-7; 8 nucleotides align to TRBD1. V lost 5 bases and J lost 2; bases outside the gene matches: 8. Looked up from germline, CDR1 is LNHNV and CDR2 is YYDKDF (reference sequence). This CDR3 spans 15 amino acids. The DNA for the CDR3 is TGTGCCACCAGCCTGACCGGGACAGGAACCTACGAGCAGTACTTC. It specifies CATSLTGTGTYEQYF.

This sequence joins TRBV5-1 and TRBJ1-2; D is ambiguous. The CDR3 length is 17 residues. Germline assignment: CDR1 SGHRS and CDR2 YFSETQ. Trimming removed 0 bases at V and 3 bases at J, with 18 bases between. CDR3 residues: CASSLENWSGDYYGYTF. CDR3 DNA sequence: TGCGCCAGCAGCTTGGAAAACTGGTCCGGCGACTACTATGGCTACACCTTC.

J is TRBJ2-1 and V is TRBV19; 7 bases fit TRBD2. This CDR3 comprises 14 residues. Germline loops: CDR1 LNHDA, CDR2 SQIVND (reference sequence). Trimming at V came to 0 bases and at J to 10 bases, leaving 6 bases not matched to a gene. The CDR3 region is CASSIEGGGYEQFF. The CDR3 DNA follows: TGTGCCAGTAGTATAGAGGGGGGGGGATACGAGCAGTTCTTC. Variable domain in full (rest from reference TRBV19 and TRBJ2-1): DGGITQSPKYLFRKEGQNVTLSCEQNLNHDAMYWYRQDPGQGLRLIYYSQIVNDFQKGDIAEGYSVSREKKESFPLTVTSAQKNPTAFYLCASSIEGGGYEQFFGPGTRLTVL.

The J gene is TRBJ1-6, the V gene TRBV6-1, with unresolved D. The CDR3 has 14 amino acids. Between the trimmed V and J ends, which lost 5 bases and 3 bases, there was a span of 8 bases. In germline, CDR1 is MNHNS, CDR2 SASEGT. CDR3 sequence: CASSFRSYNSPLHF. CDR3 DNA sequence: TGTGCCAGCAGTTTCCGGAGCTATAATTCACCCCTCCACTTT.

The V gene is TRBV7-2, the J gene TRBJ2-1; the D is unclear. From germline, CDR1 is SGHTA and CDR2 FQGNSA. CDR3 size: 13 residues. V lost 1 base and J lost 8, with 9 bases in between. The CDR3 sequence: CASSLVYIHEQFF. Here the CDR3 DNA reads TGTGCCAGCAGCTTAGTTTACATCCATGAGCAGTTCTTC. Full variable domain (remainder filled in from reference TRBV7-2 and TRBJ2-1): GAGVSQSPSNKVTEKGKDVELRCDPISGHTALYWYRQSLGQGLEFLIYFQGNSAPDKSGLPSDRFSAERTGGSVSTLTIQRTQQEDSAVYLCASSLVYIHEQFFGPGTRLTVL.

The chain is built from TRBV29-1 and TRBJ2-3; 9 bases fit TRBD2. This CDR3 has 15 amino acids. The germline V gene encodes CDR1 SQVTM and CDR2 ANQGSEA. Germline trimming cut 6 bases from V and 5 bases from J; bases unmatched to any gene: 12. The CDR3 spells CSVLRGGASGDTQYF. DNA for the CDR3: TGCAGCGTCCTTCGCGGGGGGGCAAGCGGAGATACGCAGTATTTT.

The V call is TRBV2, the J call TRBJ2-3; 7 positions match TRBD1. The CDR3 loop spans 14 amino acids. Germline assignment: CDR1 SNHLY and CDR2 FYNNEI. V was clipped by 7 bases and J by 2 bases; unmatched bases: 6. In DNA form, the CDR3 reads TGTGCCAGCACCCGGGACAGACACACAGATACGCAGTATTTT. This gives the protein CASTRDRHTDTQYF.

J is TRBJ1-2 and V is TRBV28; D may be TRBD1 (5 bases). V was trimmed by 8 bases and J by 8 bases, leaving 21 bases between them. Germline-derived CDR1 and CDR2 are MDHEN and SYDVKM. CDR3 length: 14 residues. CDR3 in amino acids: CASWTIRLSSGYTF. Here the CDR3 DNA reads TGTGCCAGCTGGACAATCCGCCTATCCTCCGGCTACACCTTC.

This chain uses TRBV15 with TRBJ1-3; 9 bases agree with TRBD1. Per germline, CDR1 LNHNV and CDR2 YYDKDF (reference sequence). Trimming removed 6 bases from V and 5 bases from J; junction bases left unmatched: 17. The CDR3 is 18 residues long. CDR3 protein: CATRDPVRDRGRRNTIYF. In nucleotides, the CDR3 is TGTGCCACCAGGGATCCGGTTCGTGACAGGGGGAGGAGAAACACCATATATTTT.

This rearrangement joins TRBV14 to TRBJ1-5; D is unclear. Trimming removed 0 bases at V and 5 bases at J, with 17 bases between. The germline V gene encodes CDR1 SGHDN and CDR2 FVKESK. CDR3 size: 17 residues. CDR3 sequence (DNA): TGTGCCAGCAGCCAAGAAAAGGCCCTCCGGAGGTATCAGCCCCAGCATTTT. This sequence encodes CASSQEKALRRYQPQHF.

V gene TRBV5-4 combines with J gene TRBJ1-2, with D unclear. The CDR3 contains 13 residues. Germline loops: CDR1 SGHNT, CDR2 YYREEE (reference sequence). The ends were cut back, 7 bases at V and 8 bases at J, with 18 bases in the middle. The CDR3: CASGEGGREGYTF. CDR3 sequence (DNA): TGTGCCAGCGGCGAAGGTGGGAGAGAGGGCTACACCTTC.

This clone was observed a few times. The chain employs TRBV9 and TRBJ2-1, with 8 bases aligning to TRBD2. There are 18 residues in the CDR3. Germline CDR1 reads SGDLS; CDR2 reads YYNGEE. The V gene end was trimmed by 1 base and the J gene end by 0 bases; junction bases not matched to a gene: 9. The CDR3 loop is CASSVSAGAMSSYNEQFF. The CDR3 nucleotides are TGTGCCAGCAGCGTATCAGCGGGGGCTATGTCCTCCTACAATGAGCAGTTCTTC. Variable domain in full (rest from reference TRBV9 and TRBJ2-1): DSGVTQTPKHLITATGQRVTLRCSPRSGDLSVYWYQQSLDQGLQFLIQYYNGEERAKGNILERFSAQQFPDLHSELNLSSLELGDSALYFCASSVSAGAMSSYNEQFFGPGTRLTVL.

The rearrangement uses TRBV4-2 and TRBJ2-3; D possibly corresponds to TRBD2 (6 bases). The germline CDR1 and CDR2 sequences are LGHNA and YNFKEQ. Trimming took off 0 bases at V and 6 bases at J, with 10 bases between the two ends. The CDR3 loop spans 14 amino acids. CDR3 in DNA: TGTGCCAGCAGCCAAGATGCGGGGCGGGATACGCAGTATTTT. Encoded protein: CASSQDAGRDTQYF.

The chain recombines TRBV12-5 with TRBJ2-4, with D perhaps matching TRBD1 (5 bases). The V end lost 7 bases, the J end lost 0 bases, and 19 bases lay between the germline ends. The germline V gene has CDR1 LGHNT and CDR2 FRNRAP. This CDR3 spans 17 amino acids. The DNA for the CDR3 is TGTGCTAGTGCCCCGGGTGGGGCGTTACTAGCCAAAAACATTCAGTACTTC. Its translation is CASAPGGALLAKNIQYF.